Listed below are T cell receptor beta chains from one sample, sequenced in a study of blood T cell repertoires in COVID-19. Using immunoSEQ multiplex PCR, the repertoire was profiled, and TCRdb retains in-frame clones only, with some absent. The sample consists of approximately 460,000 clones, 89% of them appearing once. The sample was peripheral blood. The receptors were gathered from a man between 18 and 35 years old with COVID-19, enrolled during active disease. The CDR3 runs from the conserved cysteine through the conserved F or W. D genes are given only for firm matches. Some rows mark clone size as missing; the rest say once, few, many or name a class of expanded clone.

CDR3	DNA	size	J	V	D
CASSGDRRHQPQHF	TGTGCCAGCAGTGGGGACAGGAGGCATCAGCCCCAGCATTTT	few	TRBJ1-5	TRBV7-2	TRBD1
CASSITGTVDQETQYF	TGCGCCAGCAGCATTACCGGGACAGTAGACCAAGAGACCCAGTACTTC	-	TRBJ2-5	TRBV5-1	TRBD1
CASSVKNGLQYF	TGTGCCAGCAGCGTGAAAAATGGACTTCAGTACTTC	-	TRBJ2-7	TRBV7-9	-
CAWSVGPFFGTGRWYGYTF	TGTGCCTGGAGTGTAGGTCCTTTTTTTGGGACAGGGCGTTGGTATGGCTACACCTTC	-	TRBJ1-2	TRBV30	TRBD1
CASSPALGYTF	TGTGCCAGCAGCCCAGCGCTTGGCTACACCTTC	-	TRBJ1-2	TRBV7-9	-
CASSADRDWETQYF	TGTGCCAGCAGCGCCGACAGGGATTGGGAGACCCAGTACTTC	once	TRBJ2-5	TRBV6-5	TRBD1
CASSLSFGGGRDEKLFF	TGTGCCAGCAGCCTGAGCTTTGGTGGTGGCCGGGATGAAAAACTGTTTTTT	once	TRBJ1-4	TRBV7-9	-
CASSPQVFSGNTIYF	TGTGCCAGCTCACCTCAGGTGTTCTCTGGAAACACCATATATTTT	-	TRBJ1-3	TRBV18	-
CASSISVRRGSNQPQHF	TGTGCCAGTAGTATTTCTGTCCGACGGGGAAGCAATCAGCCCCAGCATTTT	-	TRBJ1-5	TRBV19	-
CASSQAPGIYNSPLHF	TGTGCCAGCAGCCAAGCCCCAGGGATCTATAATTCACCCCTCCACTTT	-	TRBJ1-6	TRBV14	-
CASSVRAGGSTDTQYF	TGTGCCAGCAGCGTAAGGGCGGGGGGTTCCACAGATACGCAGTATTTT	-	TRBJ2-3	TRBV9	TRBD2
CASGPGLRETQYF	TGTGCCAGCGGACCGGGACTGAGGGAGACCCAGTACTTC	-	TRBJ2-5	TRBV2	-
CASSRERDTEAFF	TGCGCCAGCAGTCGGGAAAGGGACACTGAAGCTTTCTTT	-	TRBJ1-1	TRBV10-1	-
CASSRSEGTEAFF	TGTGCCAGTAGCCGGAGCGAGGGCACTGAAGCTTTCTTT	once	TRBJ1-1	TRBV19	-
CASSGAGFTNEKLFF	TGTGCCAGCAGTGGAGCAGGGTTTACTAATGAAAAACTGTTTTTT	-	TRBJ1-4	TRBV25-1	-
CASSGPLGPLGDTQYF	TGTGCCAGCAGCGGACCACTAGGCCCACTAGGAGATACGCAGTATTTT	-	TRBJ2-3	TRBV5-6	-
CASSLDRAYEQYF	TGTGCCAGCTCACTGGACAGGGCGTACGAGCAGTACTTC	-	TRBJ2-7	TRBV18	TRBD1
CASSQGSYEQYF	TGTGCCAGCAGCCAGGGCTCCTACGAGCAGTACTTC	-	TRBJ2-7	TRBV21-1	-
CASSWGPQGENQPQHF	TGCGCCAGCAGCTGGGGCCCTCAGGGTGAAAATCAGCCCCAGCATTTT	once	TRBJ1-5	TRBV5-1	-
CASSPGLAPGDEQFF	TGTGCCAGCAGCCCAGGACTAGCGCCAGGGGATGAGCAGTTCTTC	-	TRBJ2-1	TRBV11-3	TRBD2
CATSDFATGRDTQYF	TGTGCCACCAGTGATTTTGCGACAGGGAGAGATACGCAGTATTTT	-	TRBJ2-3	TRBV24-1	TRBD1
CASSLGREGDTQYF	TGCGCCAGCAGCTTAGGGCGGGAGGGAGATACGCAGTATTTT	-	TRBJ2-3	TRBV5-1	TRBD2
CASRLTDPYEQYF	TGTGCCAGCAGGCTGACAGACCCCTACGAGCAGTACTTC	-	TRBJ2-7	TRBV2	-
CASSSGQAINYGYTF	TGCGCCAGCAGCTCGGGACAGGCAATCAACTATGGCTACACCTTC	-	TRBJ1-2	TRBV5-1	TRBD1
CAWAGTDSGNTIYF	TGTGCCTGGGCTGGGACAGACTCTGGAAACACCATATATTTT	-	TRBJ1-3	TRBV30	TRBD1
CASSLQGAGELFF	TGTGCCAGCAGCTTACAGGGGGCTGGGGAGCTGTTTTTT	-	TRBJ2-2	TRBV11-2	TRBD1
CASSRQGLNTGELFF	TGTGCCAGCTCACGACAGGGATTGAACACCGGGGAGCTGTTTTTT	many	TRBJ2-2	TRBV18	TRBD1
CASSLLPGTGGDTEAFF	TGTGCCAGCAGCTTACTGCCCGGGACAGGGGGAGACACTGAAGCTTTCTTT	-	TRBJ1-1	TRBV13	TRBD1
CSVPSKGEVRQPQHF	TGCAGCGTCCCTTCCAAGGGGGAAGTAAGGCAGCCCCAGCATTTT	-	TRBJ1-5	TRBV29-1	-
CATSRGPGLSYEQYF	TGTGCCACCAGCAGAGGGCCGGGACTCTCATACGAGCAGTACTTC	once	TRBJ2-7	TRBV15	-
CASSLKPLGVAEAFF	TGTGCCAGCAGCTTAAAGCCCCTAGGGGTAGCTGAAGCTTTCTTT	-	TRBJ1-1	TRBV7-3	-
CSASANEQFF	TGCAGTGCCAGCGCTAATGAGCAGTTCTTC	few	TRBJ2-1	TRBV20-1	-
CASRRDLYYTHVTDTQYF	TGTGCCAGCAGACGCGACCTGTACTATACGCATGTGACAGATACGCAGTATTTT	-	TRBJ2-3	TRBV2	-
CASSQDPRLAGDGRTDTQYF	TGTGCCAGCAGCCAAGATCCCCGACTAGCGGGAGATGGGCGCACAGATACGCAGTATTTT	-	TRBJ2-3	TRBV4-2	TRBD2
CASSILGWEHRDSNQPQHF	TGTGCCAGTAGTATTCTCGGTTGGGAACACAGGGATAGCAATCAGCCCCAGCATTTT	-	TRBJ1-5	TRBV19	-
CASSLAGGTDTQYF	TGCGCCAGCAGTCTAGCGGGGGGAACAGATACGCAGTATTTT	-	TRBJ2-3	TRBV5-1	TRBD2
CASSEALRGYGYTF	TGTGCCAGCAGTGAAGCGCTTCGGGGATATGGCTACACCTTC	-	TRBJ1-2	TRBV6-1	-
CASSRRTGHQETQYF	TGCGCCAGCAGCCGGCGGACAGGCCACCAAGAGACCCAGTACTTC	-	TRBJ2-5	TRBV4-1	TRBD1
CSANKNTQYF	TGCAGTGCTAACAAAAATACGCAGTATTTT	few	TRBJ2-3	TRBV20-1	-
CASSLTGTGGTGELFF	TGCGCCAGCAGCCTGACCGGGACAGGGGGCACCGGGGAGCTGTTTTTT	-	TRBJ2-2	TRBV5-1	TRBD1
CASSLDRGEKLFF	TGCGCCAGCAGCTTGGACAGGGGTGAAAAACTGTTTTTT	few	TRBJ1-4	TRBV5-1	TRBD1
CASRPGQGASYEQYF	TGTGCCAGCAGACCCGGGCAGGGGGCTTCCTACGAGCAGTACTTC	-	TRBJ2-7	TRBV2	TRBD1
CASSIMGLAEETQYF	TGTGCCAGTAGTATCATGGGACTAGCGGAAGAGACCCAGTACTTC	-	TRBJ2-5	TRBV19	TRBD2
CAWSVLAAYNEQFF	TGTGCCTGGAGTGTACTAGCAGCCTACAATGAGCAGTTCTTC	-	TRBJ2-1	TRBV30	-
CASREPGNTIYF	TGTGCCAGCAGAGAGCCTGGAAACACCATATATTTT	few	TRBJ1-3	TRBV12-3/TRBV12-4	-
CASSPGQYGYTF	TGTGCCAGCAGTCCGGGACAGTATGGCTACACCTTC	-	TRBJ1-2	TRBV6-5	TRBD1
CASSLEFGRDYNEQFF	TGTGCCAGCAGCTTAGAATTCGGCAGGGACTACAATGAGCAGTTCTTC	-	TRBJ2-1	TRBV7-9	-
CASSQGWGRNTEAFF	TGTGCCAGCAGCCAAGGGTGGGGGCGGAACACTGAAGCTTTCTTT	once	TRBJ1-1	TRBV3-1/TRBV3-2	-
CASSLYNSPLHF	TGTGCCAGCAGTCTGTATAATTCACCCCTCCACTTT	-	TRBJ1-6	TRBV6-5	-
CASSLNLPSGYEQYF	TGTGCCAGCAGCTTAAATCTCCCCTCCGGGTACGAGCAGTACTTC	-	TRBJ2-7	TRBV7-6	-
CASSSGQAYQPQHF	TGTGCCAGCAGCTCCGGACAGGCTTATCAGCCCCAGCATTTT	-	TRBJ1-5	TRBV5-5	TRBD1
CASSLGGSYGYTF	TGTGCCAGCAGCCTCGGAGGGTCCTATGGCTACACCTTC	-	TRBJ1-2	TRBV5-6	-
CASSQGVYSQETQYF	TGTGCCAGCAGCCAAGGAGTGTACAGCCAAGAGACCCAGTACTTC	-	TRBJ2-5	TRBV14	-
CATSDPADRVDEQYF	TGTGCCACCAGTGATCCAGCGGACAGGGTGGACGAGCAGTACTTC	-	TRBJ2-7	TRBV24-1	TRBD1
CASRGAPRVGTDTQYF	TGTGCCAGCAGGGGGGCCCCGCGGGTCGGCACAGATACGCAGTATTTT	-	TRBJ2-3	TRBV25-1	-
CAWSRSGRENTIYF	TGTGCCTGGAGCCGGTCAGGGAGGGAAAACACCATATATTTT	-	TRBJ1-3	TRBV30	-
CATSTHRGANTEAFF	TGTGCCACCAGCACCCACAGGGGGGCGAACACTGAAGCTTTCTTT	-	TRBJ1-1	TRBV15	TRBD1